What follows are 22 T cell receptor beta chains derived from one specimen sequenced in a study of regulatory T cells in long-lasting Graves disease. Time point here: newly diagnosed GD, antithyroid drugs for less than 3 months. The authors made the TCR library using RNA they extracted from PBMCs. TCR beta libraries were built with iRepertoire HTBI primers and Arm-PCR of CDR3 regions. TCRdb re-derived calls from the multiplex PCR reads in MiXCR, one entry per CDR3 protein. The sample carries over 450,000 distinct CDR3 sequences, more than 10% recorded once. The same sample was also used in a study of T cells in Graves' hyperthyroidism and ophthalmopathy.

The sequenced sample was peripheral blood mononuclear cells (PBMCs), obtained at new diagnosis, from a patient treated with antithyroid drugs. These receptors came from a woman younger than 45 with Graves disease.

J is TRBJ2-7 and V is TRBV3-1; TRBD1 aligns across 9 bases. With 4 bases clipped from V and 3 bases from J, the junction kept 7 bases outside the gene matches. CDR3 length: 15 amino acids. Germline loops: CDR1 LGHDT, CDR2 YNNKEL (reference sequence). CDR3 loop: CASSPGQGLNYEQYF. CDR3 nucleotide sequence: TGTGCCAGCAGCCCCGGACAGGGGCTTAACTACGAGCAGTACTTC.

This clonotype was picked up many times. The chain recombines TRBV6-4 with TRBJ2-3; D might be TRBD1 or TRBD2, each matching 6 bases. The germline CDR1 and CDR2 sequences are MRHNA and SNTAGT. The CDR3 length is 15 residues. Trimming cost V 7 bases and J 4 bases, with 18 bases left between them. CDR3 coding DNA: TGTGCCAGCATGACTCGGGCCGGGGGCGCAGATACGCAGTATTTT. Translation gives CASMTRAGGADTQYF.

V and J are TRBV7-3 and TRBJ2-5; TRBD1 is a possible D gene (5 bases). The germline V and J ends were trimmed by 5 bases and 6 bases, with 22 bases remaining between them. CDR3 length: 16 residues. Germline-derived CDR1 and CDR2 are SGHTA and FQGTGA. Written as DNA, the CDR3 is TGTGCCAGCAGCCCCCCATCACCCGCAGGGTGGAAGACCCAGTACTTC. Encoded protein: CASSPPSPAGWKTQYF.

This clonotype appeared many times. The chain uses TRBV20-1 and TRBJ2-1, with TRBD2 identical over 8 bases. The CDR3 sequence is 18 residues long. Trimming cost V 5 bases and J 7 bases; bases outside gene matches: 22. Germline CDR1 and CDR2: DFQATT and SNEGSKA (reference sequence). The CDR3 bases are TGCAGTGCTTTCCCAGACAGGTTGTTAGGGACTAGGGGTAATGAGCAGTTCTTC. Protein: CSAFPDRLLGTRGNEQFF.

There are many counts of this clonotype. J is TRBJ2-3 and V is TRBV7-9; 9 bases map to TRBD2. CDR3 length: 16 residues. V dropped 4 bases and J dropped 3; count of bases not matched to a gene: 8. The germline gives CDR1 SEHNR, CDR2 FQNEAQ (reference sequence). This CDR3 reads CASSSRQTSGTDTQYF. DNA for the CDR3: TGTGCCAGCAGCTCACGACAGACTAGCGGAACAGATACGCAGTATTTT. The whole variable domain, remainder taken from reference TRBV7-9 and TRBJ2-3, is DTGVSQNPRHKITKRGQNVTFRCDPISEHNRLYWYRQTLGQGPEFLTYFQNEAQLEKSRLLSDRFSAERPKGSFSTLEIQRTEQGDSAMYLCASSSRQTSGTDTQYFGPGTRLTVL.

This clonotype has at least ten counts. V is TRBV10-3 and J is TRBJ1-2; TRBD1 is a possible D gene (6 bases). This CDR3 is built from 12 residues. Trimming removed 4 bases at V and 4 bases at J, with 7 bases between. Looked up from germline, CDR1 is ENHRY and CDR2 is SYGVKD. CDR3 DNA: TGTGCCATCAGTGGGACAGCCTATGGCTACACCTTC. Translating it yields CAISGTAYGYTF.

This sequence joins TRBV20-1 and TRBJ2-5, with D perhaps TRBD2 (5 bases). Per the germline V gene, CDR1 is DFQATT and CDR2 is SNEGSKA (reference sequence). This CDR3 contains 12 residues. V shed 5 bases and J shed 3 bases, with 10 bases lying between them. The CDR3 sequence is CSARRSEETQYF. CDR3 DNA sequence: TGCAGTGCTCGGAGGTCGGAAGAGACCCAGTACTTC.

This clonotype has a count of ten or more. The chain recombines TRBV28 with TRBJ1-1; unclear D gene. CDR1 is MDHEN, CDR2 SYDVKM, per germline. The CDR3 runs to 13 residues. Trimming cost V 5 bases and J 4 bases, with 11 bases left between them. CDR3 protein: CASSPPFGTEAFF. The CDR3 nucleotides read TGTGCCAGCAGTCCCCCATTTGGCACTGAAGCTTTCTTT.

This clonotype was found many times. The genes are TRBV11-2 and TRBJ1-1; D gene ambiguous. V was pared by 0 bases and J by 8 bases, with 16 bases between. CDR3 length: 15 residues. Germline assignment: CDR1 SGHAT and CDR2 FQNNGV. The CDR3, as DNA: TGTGCCAGCAGCTTAGAGGCGGGCGGACGGACCGAAGCTTTCTTT. It is translated as CASSLEAGGRTEAFF. Supplemented by reference TRBV11-2 and TRBJ1-1, the full variable domain reads EAGVAQSPRYKIIEKRQSVAFWCNPISGHATLYWYQQILGQGPKLLIQFQNNGVVDDSQLPKDRFSAERLKGVDSTLKIQPAKLEDSAVYLCASSLEAGGRTEAFFGQGTRLTVV.

This clonotype was recorded many times. V and J are TRBV20-1 and TRBJ2-2; D call uncertain. Germline V lookup: CDR1 DFQATT, CDR2 SNEGSKA (reference sequence). The ends were cut back, 0 bases at V and 3 bases at J, with 5 bases in the middle. The CDR3 is 13 amino acids. In DNA, the CDR3 is TGCAGTGCTAGAGATACTGACACCGGGGAGCTGTTTTTT. It specifies CSARDTDTGELFF.

CDR3 amino acids: CASSYSDKNIQYF. The CDR3 DNA sequence: TGTGCCAGCAGTTACTCGGACAAAAACATTCAGTACTTC. The rearrangement links TRBV6-5 to TRBJ2-4; D not certain. This CDR3 comprises 13 residues. V was pared by 0 bases and J by 3 bases, with 3 bases between. Per the germline V gene, CDR1 is MNHEY and CDR2 is SVGAGI.

The CDR3 reads CASSRTGRRTYEQYF. CDR3 nucleotides: TGTGCCAGCAGCCGGACAGGCCGAAGAACCTACGAGCAGTACTTC. The chain carries TRBV9 and TRBJ2-7; 7 bases map to TRBD1. Germline V gene lookup returns CDR1 SGDLS and CDR2 YYNGEE. The CDR3 sequence is 15 residues long. The trim removed 4 bases at V and 2 bases at J, leaving 9 bases unmatched.

This clonotype was observed many times. The V gene is TRBV11-2, the J gene TRBJ2-1, with D possibly being TRBD2 (5 bases). Trimming removed 4 bases from V and 6 bases from J, with 25 bases in between. Germline values: CDR1 SGHAT, CDR2 FQNNGV. The CDR3 contains 18 residues. CDR3 region: CASSSAFQFFGVSNEQFF. CDR3 sequence (DNA): TGTGCCAGCAGCTCCGCCTTCCAATTTTTCGGGGTTTCCAATGAGCAGTTCTTC.

Only a few counts were recorded for this clonotype. The chain carries TRBV7-3 and TRBJ1-1; no clear D gene. Germline CDR1 is SGHTA and CDR2 is FQGTGA. Trimming stripped 4 bases from V and 1 base from J, with 10 bases between. The CDR3 loop spans 14 amino acids. CDR3 DNA: TGTGCCAGCAGCTACGCCCCCGGGAACACTGAAGCTTTCTTT. This gives the protein CASSYAPGNTEAFF.

In its sample, this clonotype was seen many times. This rearrangement joins TRBV6-2 or TRBV6-3 to TRBJ1-4; 8 bases align to TRBD1. V shed 5 bases, J shed 7 bases, and the junction held 6 bases outside the gene matches. This CDR3 spans 14 amino acids. Germline V gene lookup returns CDR1 MNHEY and CDR2 SVGEGT. The CDR3: CASSELGQAEKLFF. The CDR3 region has the DNA TGTGCCAGCAGTGAATTGGGACAGGCTGAAAAACTGTTTTTT.

This clonotype appeared a few times. The rearrangement uses TRBV3-1 and TRBJ1-1; maybe TRBD1 (5 bases). Trimming stripped 7 bases from V and 4 bases from J, with 13 bases between. Per the germline V gene, CDR1 is LGHDT and CDR2 is YNNKEL (reference sequence). This CDR3 is 13 amino acids long. The CDR3 spells CASTSRGGTEAFF. For the CDR3, the DNA is TGTGCCAGCACCTCCCGGGGGGGCACTGAAGCTTTCTTT. Looking up the rest from reference TRBV3-1 and TRBJ1-1 gives the full variable domain: DTAVSQTPKYLVTQMGNDKSIKCEQNLGHDTMYWYKQDSKKFLKIMFSYNNKELIINETVPNRFSPKSPDKAHLNLHINSLELGDSAVYFCASTSRGGTEAFFGQGTRLTVV.

This clonotype was seen many times. The DNA for the CDR3 is TGTGCCAGCGGGTGGCAGAGCTCCTACAATGAGCAGTTCTTC. This codes for CASGWQSSYNEQFF. V gene TRBV6-1 combines with J gene TRBJ2-1; D is unclear. Germline CDR1 and CDR2: MNHNS and SASEGT. V shed 8 bases and J shed 0 bases, with 11 bases lying between them. CDR3 size: 14 residues.

This clonotype was observed many times. The rearrangement uses TRBV7-2 and TRBJ2-1; 10 nucleotides match TRBD2. Germline values: CDR1 SGHTA, CDR2 FQGNSA. The CDR3 sequence is 16 residues long. Trimming took 4 bases from V and 1 from J; bases not matched to a gene: 4. Here the CDR3 reads CASSSQAGGSYNEQFF. CDR3 in DNA: TGTGCCAGCAGCTCGCAAGCGGGAGGGTCCTACAATGAGCAGTTCTTC.

This clonotype occurred many times. V gene TRBV7-6 combines with J gene TRBJ2-5; 8 bases are shared with TRBD1. CDR3 length: 14 residues. Trimming took 4 bases from V and 5 from J; bases not matched to a gene: 6. Germline-derived CDR1 and CDR2 are SGHVS and FNYEAQ. CDR3 DNA: TGTGCCAGCAGCTACCGGACAGGGTGGGAGACCCAGTACTTC. It is translated as CASSYRTGWETQYF. The full variable domain, in which reference TRBV7-6 and TRBJ2-5 provide the parts outside the CDR3, is GAGVSQSPRYKVTKRGQDVALRCDPISGHVSLYWYRQALGQGPEFLTYFNYEAQQDKSGLPNDRFSAERPEGSISTLTIQRTEQRDSAMYRCASSYRTGWETQYFGPGTRLLVL.

The chain is built from TRBV29-1 and TRBJ2-2, with D perhaps matching TRBD1 (5 bases). The germline CDR1 and CDR2 sequences are SQVTM and ANQGSEA. Trimming removed 5 bases at V and 0 bases at J, with 10 bases between. The CDR3 runs to 14 residues. The DNA of the CDR3 is TGCAGCGTTAGGACACTCGCGAACACCGGGGAGCTGTTTTTT. As protein: CSVRTLANTGELFF.

This clonotype was counted many times. The chain has TRBV10-3 and TRBJ1-3, with no clear D. Trimming pared 3 bases from V and 0 bases from J, leaving 12 bases between. The germline CDR1 and CDR2 sequences are ENHRY and SYGVKD. CDR3 length equals 16 residues. The CDR3 reads CAISDFGLRSGNTIYF. In nucleotides, the CDR3 is TGTGCCATCAGTGATTTTGGTCTCCGCTCTGGAAACACCATATATTTT.

At least ten counts were recorded for this clonotype. This sequence joins TRBV15 and TRBJ2-1; possibly TRBD1 for D (6 bases). V lost 8 bases and J 1 base, leaving 18 bases between the germline ends. This CDR3 region has 16 residues. Germline lookup yields CDR1 LNHNV and CDR2 YYDKDF (reference sequence). CDR3 in amino acids: CATGWGPLGSYNEQFF. CDR3 bases: TGTGCCACCGGCTGGGGGCCCCTCGGATCCTACAATGAGCAGTTCTTC.